The 9 T cell receptor beta chains below all came from one sample that was sequenced in a study of B cell selection in AIRE deficiency. Libraries were prepared by immunoSEQ multiplex PCR; TCRdb keeps only in-frame clonotypes and omits some of them. The sample shows 20,000 to 25,000 clones, around nine tenths of them seen only once. Regulatory T cells were sorted as CD4+CD25hiCD127low/negative. The sequenced material came from CD4+CD25+ Tregs sorted from PBMCs. Every receptor here comes from a human donor in good health.

This clone is a singleton in its sample. V gene TRBV2 combines with J gene TRBJ1-5; D remains ambiguous. With 4 bases removed from V and 7 bases from J, the gap between germline ends came to 11 bases. Germline V gene sequence: CDR1 SNHLY, CDR2 FYNNEI. The CDR3 contains 13 residues. CDR3 sequence (DNA): TGTGCCAGCAGTGTGGAGGGTCGGCAGCCCCAGCATTTT. Translated: CASSVEGRQPQHF.

The J gene is TRBJ1-6, the V gene TRBV6-5; no clear D gene. CDR1 and CDR2 from the germline V gene are MNHEY and SVGAGI. Trimming shortened V by 5 bases and J by 5 bases, and 4 bases separated the two germline ends. This CDR3 region has 12 residues. CDR3 DNA: TGTGCCAGCAGTCCAAATAATTCACCCCTCCACTTT. Translated: CASSPNNSPLHF.

The chain carries TRBV19 and TRBJ2-5; D is uncertain. Trimming removed 5 bases at V and 4 bases at J, with 8 bases between. The CDR3 sequence is 12 residues long. CDR1 LNHDA and CDR2 SQIVND come from the germline V gene (reference sequence). CDR3 in DNA: TGTGCCAGTAGTGGCCATTTAGAGACCCAGTACTTC. Protein sequence: CASSGHLETQYF.

The rearrangement joins TRBV21-1 to TRBJ2-2; TRBD1 is the table's D call and was not checked against the DNA. TRBV21-1 constitutes a pseudogene. The CDR3 length is 15 residues. The CDR3 is CASSKGGADTGELFF. The CDR3 nucleotides are TGTGCCAGCAGCAAAGGGGGCGCTGACACCGGGGAGCTGTTTTTT.

This chain uses TRBV7-3 with TRBJ1-1; TRBD1 aligns across 10 bases. This CDR3 region has 15 residues. Germline assignment: CDR1 SGHTA and CDR2 FQGTGA. V shed 2 bases and J 4 bases; nucleotides not matched to a gene: 4. CDR3 DNA sequence: TGTGCCAGCAGCTTAGGGGACAGGGGACCCACTGAAGCTTTCTTT. Translated, it gives CASSLGDRGPTEAFF. Together with reference TRBV7-3 and TRBJ1-1, the CDR3 gives the full variable domain: GAGVSQTPSNKVTEKGKYVELRCDPISGHTALYWYRQSLGQGPEFLIYFQGTGAADDSGLPNDRFFAVRPEGSVSTLKIQRTERGDSAVYLCASSLGDRGPTEAFFGQGTRLTVV.

This sequence joins TRBV25-1 and TRBJ1-2; 7 bases fit TRBD1. Trimming removed 1 base from V and 4 bases from J; junction bases left unmatched: 12. The CDR3 has 17 residues. Germline lookup yields CDR1 MGHDK and CDR2 SYGVNS. CDR3 bases: TGTGCCAGCAGTGAATTAGGATCGAGGGACAGCCTCTATGGCTACACCTTC. Its translation is CASSELGSRDSLYGYTF.

The V call is TRBV5-1, the J call TRBJ1-1; tentative D call: TRBD1 (6 bases). The CDR3 runs 12 residues. CDR1 is SGHRS and CDR2 is YFSETQ in the germline V gene. Trimming cost V 4 bases and J 8 bases, with 12 bases left between them. CDR3 sequence reads: CASSPEGEEAFF. The CDR3 DNA follows: TGCGCCAGCAGCCCGGAGGGGGAGGAAGCTTTCTTT.

The chain couples TRBV7-8 to TRBJ1-1; tentatively, D is TRBD1 (6 bases). The CDR3 is made up of 14 amino acids. Trimming left V 5 bases short and J 0 bases short, with 10 bases between. Germline V gene data show CDR1 as SGHVS and CDR2 as FQNEAQ. CDR3 amino acids: CASSRQVLNTEAFF. CDR3 DNA: TGTGCCAGCAGCCGACAGGTCCTGAACACTGAAGCTTTCTTT.

About this clone itself: The conserved final phenylalanine or tryptophan is absent from the CDR3, which likely points to a read error. The V gene is TRBV6-6, the J gene TRBJ1-2; 7 nucleotides align to TRBD1. The V and J ends lost 2 bases and 4 bases, in that order; junction bases with no gene match: 4. Germline lookup yields CDR1 MNHNY and CDR2 SVGAGI (reference sequence). The CDR3 is 14 residues long. CDR3 in DNA: TGTGCCAGCAGTTACGACAGGGTCGGCTATGGCTACACCCTC. It specifies CASSYDRVGYGYTL.